The 32 T cell receptor beta chains reported below all come from one sample, sequenced in a study of blood T cell repertoires in COVID-19. Produced via immunoSEQ multiplex PCR; TCRdb's table is partial and in-frame only. The data contain roughly 80,000 clones, roughly 82% of them singletons. Source material: peripheral blood. The origin of the receptors is a human donor in a cohort sampled during active COVID-19.

This clone was observed a single time. The CDR3, as DNA: TGTGCCAGCAGCCAAGACCTGTGGGAGGTTGGCTACACCTTC. Amino acid sequence: CASSQDLWEVGYTF. The chain recombines TRBV4-2 with TRBJ1-2, with D unresolved. V gave up 0 bases and J gave up 7 bases, with 12 bases separating them. The CDR3 runs to 14 residues. CDR1 LGHNA and CDR2 YNFKEQ come from the germline V gene.

Here the CDR3 DNA reads TGTGCCACCAGTGACCAAACCGGGACTTTAGAGACCCAGTACTTC. It encodes CATSDQTGTLETQYF. The rearrangement joins TRBV24-1 to TRBJ2-5; TRBD2 is a possible D gene (6 bases). Germline V lookup: CDR1 KGHDR, CDR2 SFDVKD. The CDR3 has 15 residues. V gave up 4 bases and J gave up 4 bases, with 15 bases separating them.

V and J are TRBV6-5 and TRBJ2-7, with D possibly matching TRBD1 (5 bases). The CDR3 is 13 residues long. The V gene's germline CDR1 is MNHEY and CDR2 SVGAGI. V was pared by 5 bases and J by 4 bases, with 12 bases between. For the CDR3, the DNA is TGTGCCAGCAGTCGAAGGAACAGGTACGAGCAGTACTTC. Translated: CASSRRNRYEQYF.

The chain carries TRBV3-1 (or the pseudogene TRBV3-2) and TRBJ2-7; tentative D call: TRBD1 (5 bases). From germline, CDR1 is LGHDT and CDR2 YNNKEL (reference sequence). V shed 0 bases and J shed 2 bases, with 14 bases lying between them. The CDR3 loop spans 16 amino acids. CDR3 protein: CASSQDGSRATYEQYF. In DNA, the CDR3 is TGTGCCAGCAGCCAAGATGGTAGCAGGGCAACCTACGAGCAGTACTTC.

The chain's CDR3 is CSVEKGMGRGYGYTF. The CDR3 DNA sequence: TGCAGCGTGGAGAAGGGGATGGGCAGAGGCTATGGCTACACCTTC. V gene TRBV29-1 combines with J gene TRBJ1-2, with D perhaps TRBD1 (5 bases). This CDR3 spans 15 amino acids. V was cut by 6 bases and J by 4 bases, with 21 bases left in between. The germline V gene has CDR1 SQVTM and CDR2 ANQGSEA.

The rearrangement joins TRBV3-1 (or the pseudogene TRBV3-2) to TRBJ2-1; 11 nucleotides match TRBD2. The CDR3 spans 16 residues. Germline loops: CDR1 LGHDT, CDR2 YNNKEL (reference sequence). With V trimmed by 6 bases and J by 8 bases, 12 bases remained unmatched. CDR3 sequence (DNA): TGTGCCAGCAGACATTTAGCGGGGGGGCAATCTTATGAGCAGTTCTTC. Translating gives CASRHLAGGQSYEQFF.

This sequence joins TRBV5-1 and TRBJ1-1; the D gene is possibly TRBD1 (5 bases). The germline V gene has CDR1 SGHRS and CDR2 YFSETQ. Trimming stripped 4 bases from V and 0 bases from J, with 10 bases between. This CDR3 comprises 14 residues. CDR3: CASSPGSMNTEAFF. As DNA, the CDR3 is TGCGCCAGCAGCCCAGGGTCGATGAACACTGAAGCTTTCTTT.

This clone was observed a few times. V usage is TRBV5-6 and J usage is TRBJ2-3, with D perhaps TRBD1 (6 bases). Looked up from germline, CDR1 is SGHDT and CDR2 is YYEEEE. The CDR3 runs 14 residues. V dropped 3 bases and J dropped 4 bases, with 12 bases sitting between them. The CDR3 DNA is TGTGCCAGCAGCTACCGGGACACTCCAGATACGCAGTATTTT. Its protein product is CASSYRDTPDTQYF.

This chain uses TRBV2 with TRBJ1-2, with 7 bases fitting TRBD1. Trimming cost V 2 bases and J 0 bases; bases outside gene matches: 3. The germline V gene has CDR1 SNHLY and CDR2 FYNNEI. The CDR3 length is 15 residues. The CDR3 region has the DNA TGTGCCAGCAGTGAACAGGGGGTGGCTAACTATGGCTACACCTTC. Amino acid sequence: CASSEQGVANYGYTF.

The rearrangement uses TRBV21-1 and TRBJ1-4; the table assigns TRBD1, which was not confirmed against the DNA. TRBV21-1 is deemed a pseudogene. The CDR3 contains 18 residues. The CDR3 reads CASTDSGTGQDRDEKLFF. In DNA form, the CDR3 reads TGTGCCAGCACCGACAGCGGGACAGGACAAGACCGGGATGAAAAACTGTTTTTT.

The chain carries TRBV5-1 and TRBJ1-1; a weak D match, TRBD1 (6 bases). V shed 4 bases and J shed 6 bases, with 19 bases lying between them. The CDR3 extends over 15 amino acids. The V gene's germline CDR1 is SGHRS and CDR2 YFSETQ. In DNA, the CDR3 is TGCGCCAGCAGCCACATACAGGGAGAAGTTGCTGAAGCTTTCTTT. It encodes CASSHIQGEVAEAFF.

The rearrangement joins TRBV12-3 or TRBV12-4 to TRBJ1-1, with unresolved D. This CDR3 spans 13 amino acids. V lost 3 bases to trimming and J lost 6 bases, with 11 bases between them. The DNA of the CDR3 is TGTGCCAGCAGTTTTGAGGGAAGGGCTGAAGCTTTCTTT. This codes for CASSFEGRAEAFF.

The chain carries TRBV12-3 or TRBV12-4 and TRBJ1-5; tentative D call: TRBD1 (6 bases). The CDR3 sequence is 12 residues long. V was cut by 8 bases and J by 7 bases, with 12 bases left in between. Written as DNA, the CDR3 is TGTGCCAGCGCTTGGGGGGGCCAGCCCCAGCATTTT. This encodes CASAWGGQPQHF.

This chain links TRBV7-2 with TRBJ2-5, with D tentatively TRBD2 (5 bases). The CDR3 has 15 amino acids. Germline V gene data show CDR1 as SGHTA and CDR2 as FQGNSA. V gave up 1 base and J gave up 5 bases, with 14 bases separating them. The CDR3 bases are TGTGCCAGCAGCTTAGTTAGATTTCCGGGGGAGACCCAGTACTTC. Protein sequence: CASSLVRFPGETQYF.

The chain uses TRBV5-1 and TRBJ2-3; tentative D call: TRBD2 (5 bases). Trimming took off 6 bases at V and 6 bases at J, with 14 bases between the two ends. Germline lookup yields CDR1 SGHRS and CDR2 YFSETQ. This CDR3 has 13 amino acids. CDR3 protein: CASTPGRGDTQYF. The CDR3 DNA sequence: TGCGCCAGCACCCCCGGCCGAGGGGATACGCAGTATTTT.

The rearrangement links TRBV7-8 to TRBJ1-1; unclear D gene. V was cut by 3 bases and J by 0 bases, with 11 bases left in between. Germline V gene lookup returns CDR1 SGHVS and CDR2 FQNEAQ. The CDR3 consists of 15 residues. As DNA, the CDR3 is TGTGCCAGCAGCTTCGAATCCGCGATGAACACTGAAGCTTTCTTT. This gives the protein CASSFESAMNTEAFF.

The chain employs TRBV6-2 or TRBV6-3 and TRBJ2-4; 8 bases fit TRBD1. Per germline, CDR1 MNHEY and CDR2 SVGEGT. Trimming removed 6 bases from V and 3 bases from J; junction bases left unmatched: 13. This CDR3 region has 17 residues. For the CDR3, the DNA is TGTGCCAGCAGCAAAGACAGGGGACTGTATGTCAAAAACATTCAGTACTTC. Residues: CASSKDRGLYVKNIQYF.

This clone was recorded many times. V is TRBV19 and J is TRBJ2-7; 12 nucleotides line up with TRBD1. CDR3 length: 17 residues. CDR1 and CDR2 from the germline V gene are LNHDA and SQIVND (reference sequence). The V segment lost 9 bases and the J segment 0 bases; nucleotides outside the gene matches: 12. CDR3 DNA sequence: TGTGCCAGCGAACCGGGACAGGGGGCCGGAATCTCCTACGAGCAGTACTTC. It codes for CASEPGQGAGISYEQYF.

The chain employs TRBV18 and TRBJ1-3; 7 bases agree with TRBD1. Germline V gene lookup returns CDR1 KGHSH and CDR2 LQKENI. This CDR3 has 15 amino acids. The V segment lost 3 bases and the J segment 4 bases; nucleotides outside the gene matches: 6. This CDR3 is CASSPRGQFGNTIYF. The CDR3 nucleotides read TGTGCCAGCTCACCCCGGGGACAGTTCGGAAACACCATATATTTT.

The chain uses TRBV4-1 and TRBJ2-2; D is perhaps TRBD2 (6 bases). The germline gives CDR1 MGHRA, CDR2 YSYEKL. This CDR3 is built from 15 residues. V lost 4 bases and J lost 7, with 16 bases in between. CDR3 sequence reads: CASSLLEGLGGELFF. In DNA, the CDR3 is TGCGCCAGCAGCCTTCTGGAGGGGTTGGGCGGGGAGCTGTTTTTT.

The DNA for the CDR3 is TGTGCCAGCAGGGCACCAAACTATGGCTACACCTTC. It specifies CASRAPNYGYTF. This sequence joins TRBV2 and TRBJ1-2; D gene unclear. Germline CDR1 is SNHLY and CDR2 is FYNNEI. The CDR3 sequence is 12 residues long. Trimming took 6 bases from V and 2 from J, leaving 7 bases between them.

J is TRBJ2-7 and V is TRBV5-1, with D maybe TRBD1 (6 bases). The ends were cut back, 4 bases at V and 0 bases at J, with 14 bases in the middle. There are 15 residues in the CDR3. Germline values: CDR1 SGHRS, CDR2 YFSETQ. The CDR3 is CASSKIRGSSYEQYF. For the CDR3, the DNA is TGCGCCAGCAGCAAGATCAGGGGTAGCTCCTACGAGCAGTACTTC.

The chain joins TRBV5-1 to TRBJ1-1; D uncertain. The CDR3 extends over 14 amino acids. CDR1 and CDR2 from the germline V gene are SGHRS and YFSETQ. V lost 4 bases to trimming and J lost 1 base, with 11 bases between them. CDR3 sequence (DNA): TGCGCCAGCAGCCCGACGGCGGGGAACACTGAAGCTTTCTTT. It is translated as CASSPTAGNTEAFF.

The chain carries TRBV7-2 and TRBJ2-3, with TRBD2 matching 11 bases. The CDR3 consists of 18 residues. After removal of 1 base from V and 0 bases from J, the junction contained 6 bases not matched to a gene. Looked up from germline, CDR1 is SGHTA and CDR2 is FQGNSA. CDR3 bases: TGTGCCAGCAGCTTAGGGCTAGCGGGGGGCTCTAGCACAGATACGCAGTATTTT. Translation gives CASSLGLAGGSSTDTQYF.

The rearrangement uses TRBV28 and TRBJ1-2, with a possible D match to TRBD1 (6 bases). CDR1 is MDHEN and CDR2 is SYDVKM in the germline V gene. The CDR3 is 13 residues long. Trimming removed 5 bases from V and 6 bases from J, with 13 bases in between. CDR3 bases: TGTGCCAGCAGTACCCAGGGGCCTAATGGCTACACCTTC. Translation gives CASSTQGPNGYTF.

The count of this clone is one. This chain connects TRBV5-5 to TRBJ2-3; a weak D match, TRBD1 (5 bases). CDR3 length: 15 amino acids. V was shortened by 0 bases and J by 0 bases, with 8 bases between the two germline ends. Germline CDR1 and CDR2: SGHKS and YYEKEE (reference sequence). In DNA form, the CDR3 reads TGTGCCAGCAGCTTGGGGACAACTAGCACAGATACGCAGTATTTT. Translating it yields CASSLGTTSTDTQYF.

In its sample, this clone is medium-sized. This chain uses TRBV7-3 with TRBJ2-1; 10 nucleotides align to TRBD2. From germline, CDR1 is SGHTA and CDR2 FQGTGA. CDR3 size: 19 residues. After removal of 1 base from V and 10 bases from J, the junction contained 19 bases not matched to a gene. The CDR3 nucleotides are TGTGCCAGCAGCTTAAGGGCCCTCCGGTTTAGCGGGGGGCCGGGGGAGCAGTTCTTC. This translates into CASSLRALRFSGGPGEQFF.

This chain joins TRBV6-5 and TRBJ1-2, with unresolved D. V lost 2 bases and J lost 4, with 8 bases in between. This CDR3 has 13 residues. CDR1 is MNHEY and CDR2 is SVGAGI in the germline V gene. In nucleotides, the CDR3 is TGTGCCAGCAGTTACAATGACATCTATGGCTACACCTTC. Amino acid sequence: CASSYNDIYGYTF.

The V gene is TRBV30, the J gene TRBJ1-3; 9 bases fit TRBD1. Germline V gene sequence: CDR1 GTSNPN, CDR2 SVGIG (reference sequence). The J segment lost 4 bases and the V segment lost 3 bases, leaving 7 bases of the junction unmatched. The CDR3 has 15 residues. The CDR3 sequence: CAWRGRTGGGNTIYF. CDR3 coding DNA: TGTGCCTGGAGGGGCCGCACAGGGGGCGGAAACACCATATATTTT.

The chain links TRBV2 to TRBJ2-2; 10 bases are shared with TRBD1. Germline V gene sequence: CDR1 SNHLY, CDR2 FYNNEI. With V trimmed by 3 bases and J by 6 bases, 7 bases remained unmatched. The CDR3 is 16 amino acids. The CDR3 loop reads CASSDPWTGGAGELFF. For the CDR3, the DNA is TGTGCCAGCAGTGACCCATGGACAGGGGGGGCCGGGGAGCTGTTTTTT.

This clone was counted only a few times. The V call is TRBV21-1, the J call TRBJ2-2; no check of the table's D call, TRBD1, against the DNA was made. TRBV21-1 is a documented pseudogene. This CDR3 region has 22 residues. CDR3 bases: TGTGCCAGCAGCATCAAGACAGGGGGCAGAATCGACGCTAGGCCGAACACCGGGGAGCTGTTTTTT. It translates to CASSIKTGGRIDARPNTGELFF.

The rearrangement links TRBV18 to TRBJ1-1, with 12 bases identical to TRBD1. With 3 bases clipped from V and 1 base from J, the junction kept 3 bases outside the gene matches. CDR1 KGHSH and CDR2 LQKENI come from the germline V gene. This CDR3 is built from 16 residues. CDR3 in DNA: TGTGCCAGCTCACCGGGGACAGGGGGCACGAACACTGAAGCTTTCTTT. This codes for CASSPGTGGTNTEAFF.